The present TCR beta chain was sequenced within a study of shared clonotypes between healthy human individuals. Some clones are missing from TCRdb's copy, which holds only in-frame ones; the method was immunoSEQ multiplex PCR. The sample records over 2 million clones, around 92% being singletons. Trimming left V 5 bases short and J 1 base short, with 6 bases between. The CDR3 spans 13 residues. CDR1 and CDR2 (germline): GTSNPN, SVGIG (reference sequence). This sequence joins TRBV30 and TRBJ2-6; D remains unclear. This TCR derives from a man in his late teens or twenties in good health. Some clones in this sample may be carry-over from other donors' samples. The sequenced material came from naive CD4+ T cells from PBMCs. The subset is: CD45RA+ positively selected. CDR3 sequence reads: CAWRLSGANVLTF. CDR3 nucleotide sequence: TGTGCCTGGCGGCTGTCTGGGGCCAACGTCCTGACTTTC.